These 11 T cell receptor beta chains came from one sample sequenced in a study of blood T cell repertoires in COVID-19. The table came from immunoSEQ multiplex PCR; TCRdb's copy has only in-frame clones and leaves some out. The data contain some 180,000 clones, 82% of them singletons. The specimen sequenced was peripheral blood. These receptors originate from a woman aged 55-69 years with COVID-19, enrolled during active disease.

CDR3 bases: TGTGCCAGCAGCGACGGGACTCACACCGGGGAGCTGTTTTTT. Translated: CASSDGTHTGELFF. The chain uses TRBV9 and TRBJ2-2, with TRBD2 as a possible D gene (6 bases). Trimming removed 3 bases from V and 3 bases from J, with 9 bases in between. Germline V lookup: CDR1 SGDLS, CDR2 YYNGEE. CDR3 length: 14 amino acids.

The CDR3 DNA reads as TGCGCCAGCAGCGGGAGGGAACCCCAGAACACTGAAGCTTTCTTT. Its translation: CASSGREPQNTEAFF. The chain has TRBV4-1 and TRBJ1-1, with D unclear. Per germline, CDR1 MGHRA and CDR2 YSYEKL. V was cut by 5 bases and J by 1 base, with 14 bases left in between. This CDR3 is 15 amino acids long.

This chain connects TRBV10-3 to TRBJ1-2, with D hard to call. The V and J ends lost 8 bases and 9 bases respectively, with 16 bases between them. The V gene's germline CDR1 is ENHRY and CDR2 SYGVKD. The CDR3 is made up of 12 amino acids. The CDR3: CAIYTEGGSYTF. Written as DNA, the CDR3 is TGTGCCATCTACACAGAGGGAGGGAGCTACACCTTC.

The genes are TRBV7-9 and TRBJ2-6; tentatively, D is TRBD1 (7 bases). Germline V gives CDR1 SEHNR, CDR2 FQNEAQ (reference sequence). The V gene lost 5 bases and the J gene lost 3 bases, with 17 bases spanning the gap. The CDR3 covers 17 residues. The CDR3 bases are TGTGCCAGCAGCCCCTCCAGGGGGGCACGTGGGGCCAACGTCCTGACTTTC. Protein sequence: CASSPSRGARGANVLTF.

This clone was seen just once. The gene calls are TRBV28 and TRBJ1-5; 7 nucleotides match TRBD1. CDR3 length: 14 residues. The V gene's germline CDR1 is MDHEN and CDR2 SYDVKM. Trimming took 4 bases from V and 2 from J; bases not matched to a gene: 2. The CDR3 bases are TGTGCCAGCAGTTCCGGGACAGGCAATCAGCCCCAGCATTTT. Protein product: CASSSGTGNQPQHF.

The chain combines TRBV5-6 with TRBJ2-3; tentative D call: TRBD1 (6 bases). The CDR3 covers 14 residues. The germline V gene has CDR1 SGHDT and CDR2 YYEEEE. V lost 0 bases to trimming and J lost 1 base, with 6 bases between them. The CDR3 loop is CASSLAGGTDTQYF. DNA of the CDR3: TGTGCCAGCAGCTTGGCAGGGGGCACAGATACGCAGTATTTT.

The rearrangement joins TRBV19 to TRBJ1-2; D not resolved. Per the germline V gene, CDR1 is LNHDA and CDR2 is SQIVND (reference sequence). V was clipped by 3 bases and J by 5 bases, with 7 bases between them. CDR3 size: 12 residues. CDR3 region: CASSIEGYGYTF. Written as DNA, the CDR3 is TGTGCCAGTAGTATCGAGGGTTATGGCTACACCTTC.

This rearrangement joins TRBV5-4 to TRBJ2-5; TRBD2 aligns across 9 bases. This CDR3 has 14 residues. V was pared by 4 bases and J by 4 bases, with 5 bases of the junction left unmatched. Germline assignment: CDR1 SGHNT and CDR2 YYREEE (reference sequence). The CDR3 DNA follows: TGTGCCAGCAGCCCGGGACTAGCCGCAGAGACCCAGTACTTC. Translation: CASSPGLAAETQYF.

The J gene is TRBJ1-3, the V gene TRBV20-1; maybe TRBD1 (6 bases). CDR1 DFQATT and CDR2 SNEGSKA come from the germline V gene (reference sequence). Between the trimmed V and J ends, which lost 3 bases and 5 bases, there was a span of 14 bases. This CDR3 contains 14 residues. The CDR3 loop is CSASTRGWRNTIYF. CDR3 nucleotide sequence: TGCAGTGCTAGTACCAGGGGTTGGAGAAACACCATATATTTT.

The CDR3 nucleotides are TGTGCCAGCAGCTCCGGGACAGGGGGCCGTAACGAAAAACTGTTTTTT. It codes for CASSSGTGGRNEKLFF. V gene TRBV5-4 combines with J gene TRBJ1-4; 12 bases align to TRBD1. The germline CDR1 and CDR2 sequences are SGHNT and YYREEE (reference sequence). Unmatched junction bases numbered 8, after V lost 3 bases and J lost 8 bases. The CDR3 has 16 residues.

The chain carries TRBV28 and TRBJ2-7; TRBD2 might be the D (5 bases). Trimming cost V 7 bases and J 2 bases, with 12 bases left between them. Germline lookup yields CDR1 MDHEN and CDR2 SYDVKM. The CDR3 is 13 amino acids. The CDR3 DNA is TGTGCCAGCACGGATAGCGCTCCCTACGAGCAGTACTTC. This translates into CASTDSAPYEQYF.